This T cell receptor beta chain was recovered during a study of cytomegalovirus exposure and HLA in healthy donors. Concerning this clone itself: The target antigen is unknown.

Whole-study results and caveats: The later analysis indicated that the majority of CMV-associated TCR beta chains appeared HLA-restricted. Later on, an analysis found that several of the most significant clusters appeared to be linked to common viral pathogens, which included parvovirus B19.

The PCR employed 60 Vbeta primers together with 13 Jbeta primers. Profiled with immunoSEQ multiplex PCR; TCRdb holds only in-frame clones, not every one. The sample holds some 150,000 clones, about four fifths seen once. The sequenced sample was PBMCs. The TCR was taken from a male donor in good health and CMV-seronegative.

DNA of the CDR3: TGCGCCAGCAGGGAAACCATACAGGGGGCCGCTAAGGGCTACACCTTC. It specifies CASRETIQGAAKGYTF. The V and J genes are TRBV10-2 and TRBJ1-2; TRBD1 agrees at 9 bases. CDR1 and CDR2 from the germline V gene are WSHSY and SAAADI. The CDR3 length is 16 residues. The ends lost 6 bases at V and 8 bases at J; junction bases unmatched: 16.